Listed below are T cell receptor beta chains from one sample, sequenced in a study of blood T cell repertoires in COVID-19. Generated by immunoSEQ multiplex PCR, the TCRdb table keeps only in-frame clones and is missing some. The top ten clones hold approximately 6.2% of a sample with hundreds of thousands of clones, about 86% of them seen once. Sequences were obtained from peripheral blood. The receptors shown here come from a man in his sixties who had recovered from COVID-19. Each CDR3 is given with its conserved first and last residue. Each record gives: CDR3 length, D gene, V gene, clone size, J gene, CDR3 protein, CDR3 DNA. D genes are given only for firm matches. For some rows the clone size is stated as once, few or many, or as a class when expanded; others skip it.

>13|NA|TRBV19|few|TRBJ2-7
CASSGAGVYEQYF
TGTGCCAGTAGTGGGGCAGGGGTCTACGAGCAGTACTTC
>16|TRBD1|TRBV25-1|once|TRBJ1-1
CASSDRDRGKGTEAFF
TGTGCCAGCAGTGATAGGGACAGGGGGAAGGGCACTGAAGCTTTCTTT
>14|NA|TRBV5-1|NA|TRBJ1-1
CASSFNGLNTEAFF
TGCGCCAGCAGCTTCAACGGGTTGAACACTGAAGCTTTCTTT
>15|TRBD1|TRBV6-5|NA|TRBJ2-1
CASTLGQGKDNEQFF
TGTGCCAGCACCCTGGGACAGGGGAAGGACAATGAGCAGTTCTTC
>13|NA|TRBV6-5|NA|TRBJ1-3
CATEKRPGNTIYF
TGTGCCACGGAAAAGCGGCCAGGAAACACCATATATTTT
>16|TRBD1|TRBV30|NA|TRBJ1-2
CAWSPPPRPGGYGYTF
TGTGCCTGGAGTCCGCCTCCCCGGCCAGGGGGCTATGGCTACACCTTC
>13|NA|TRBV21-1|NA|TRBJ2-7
CASPSGGTYEQYF
TGTGCCAGCCCCTCGGGCGGGACCTACGAGCAGTACTTC
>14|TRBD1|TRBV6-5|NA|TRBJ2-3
CASSYQGATDTQYF
TGTGCCAGCAGTTACCAGGGGGCTACAGATACGCAGTATTTT
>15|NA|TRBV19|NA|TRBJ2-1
CASRQRDSSYNEQFF
TGTGCCAGTAGGCAGAGGGATAGCTCCTACAATGAGCAGTTCTTC
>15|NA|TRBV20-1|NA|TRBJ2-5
CSASIIRGGDETQYF
TGCAGTGCTAGTATAATTAGGGGGGGAGATGAGACCCAGTACTTC
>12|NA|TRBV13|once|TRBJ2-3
CASSSPGGTQYF
TGTGCCAGCAGCTCCCCCGGAGGTACGCAGTATTTT
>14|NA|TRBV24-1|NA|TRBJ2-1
CATSPPGNYNEQFF
TGTGCCACCAGTCCCCCAGGGAACTACAATGAGCAGTTCTTC
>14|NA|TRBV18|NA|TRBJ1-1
CASSSNSAGTEAFF
TGTGCCAGCTCATCCAACTCAGCGGGCACTGAAGCTTTCTTT
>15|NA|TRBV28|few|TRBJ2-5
CASSGQLARQETQYF
TGTGCCAGCAGCGGCCAGCTAGCGCGCCAAGAGACCCAGTACTTC
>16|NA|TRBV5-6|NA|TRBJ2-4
CASSLGPGGAKNIQYF
TGTGCCAGCAGCTTGGGGCCAGGTGGAGCCAAAAACATTCAGTACTTC
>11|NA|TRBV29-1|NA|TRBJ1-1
CSVERVPEAFF
TGCAGCGTAGAGAGGGTCCCTGAAGCTTTCTTT
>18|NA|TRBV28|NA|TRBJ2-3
CAILPPEGRRGGTDTQYF
TGTGCCATCCTACCACCGGAGGGGAGAAGGGGTGGCACAGATACGCAGTATTTT
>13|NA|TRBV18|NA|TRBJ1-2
CASSPDSNYGYTF
TGTGCCAGCTCACCAGACAGTAACTATGGCTACACCTTC
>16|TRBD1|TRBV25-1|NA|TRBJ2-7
CASSGGGGTGRYEQYF
TGTGCCAGCAGTGGAGGGGGGGGGACAGGGCGCTACGAGCAGTACTTC
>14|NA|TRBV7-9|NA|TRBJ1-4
CASSLASPNEKLFF
TGTGCCAGCAGCTTAGCGAGCCCCAATGAAAAACTGTTTTTT
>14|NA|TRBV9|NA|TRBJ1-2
CASSVVGQGAPGTF
NA
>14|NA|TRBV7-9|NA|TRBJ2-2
CASSSEGSTGELFF
TGTGCCAGCAGCTCGGAAGGGAGCACCGGGGAGCTGTTTTTT
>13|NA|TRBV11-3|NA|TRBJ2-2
CASSFRNTGELFF
TGTGCCAGCAGCTTCCGGAACACCGGGGAGCTGTTTTTT
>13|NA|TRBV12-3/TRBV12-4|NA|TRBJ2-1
CASSFSSAGEQFF
TGTGCCAGCAGTTTTTCTTCTGCGGGTGAGCAGTTCTTC
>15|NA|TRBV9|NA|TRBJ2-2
CASSLEAANTGELFF
TGTGCCAGCAGCCTAGAGGCGGCGAACACCGGGGAGCTGTTTTTT
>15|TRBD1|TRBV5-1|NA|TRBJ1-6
CASSPLGGGNSPLHF
TGCGCCAGCAGCCCCCTAGGAGGGGGCAATTCACCCCTCCACTTT
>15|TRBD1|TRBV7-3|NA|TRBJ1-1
CASSLQGAGNTEAFF
TGTGCCAGCAGCCTACAGGGGGCAGGAAACACTGAAGCTTTCTTT
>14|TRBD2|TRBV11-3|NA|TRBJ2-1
CASSQTSSSGSLVF
TGTGCCAGCAGCCAAACGAGTTCTAGCGGGAGTTTGGTCTTC
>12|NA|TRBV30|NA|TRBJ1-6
CAGETYNSPLHF
TGTGCCGGAGAAACCTATAATTCACCCCTCCACTTT
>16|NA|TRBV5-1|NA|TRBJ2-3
CASSFGGGVSTDTQYF
TGCGCCAGCAGCTTCGGAGGGGGGGTTAGCACAGATACGCAGTATTTT
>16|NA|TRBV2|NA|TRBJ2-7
CASSSNGLATSYEQYF
TGTGCCAGCAGCTCGAATGGGCTAGCAACGTCCTACGAGCAGTACTTC
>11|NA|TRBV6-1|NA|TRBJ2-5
CASSELGGKDF
TGTGCCAGCAGTGAATTGGGGGGAAAGGACTTC
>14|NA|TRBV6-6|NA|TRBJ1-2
CASSYSLGDYGYTF
TGTGCCAGCAGTTACTCGCTCGGGGACTATGGCTACACCTTC
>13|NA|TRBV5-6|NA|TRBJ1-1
CASSFVGRGEAFF
TGTGCCAGCAGCTTTGTGGGGCGGGGTGAAGCTTTCTTT
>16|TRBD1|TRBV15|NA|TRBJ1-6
CATSRASGGSDSPLHF
TGTGCCACCAGCAGAGCCTCAGGGGGCTCAGATTCACCCCTCCACTTT
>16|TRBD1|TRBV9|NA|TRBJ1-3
CASSVATGEGGNTIYF
TGTGCCAGCAGCGTAGCGACAGGGGAGGGTGGAAACACCATATATTTT
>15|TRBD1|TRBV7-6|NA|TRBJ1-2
CASSPGQGLNYGYTF
TGTGCCAGCAGCCCCGGACAGGGCCTCAACTATGGCTACACCTTC
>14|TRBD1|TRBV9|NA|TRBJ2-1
CASSRGQDPFQQFF
TGTGCCAGCAGTCGTGGACAGGACCCCTTCCAGCAGTTCTTC
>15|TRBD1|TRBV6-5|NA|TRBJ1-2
CASSYSGTGVEGYTF
TGTGCCAGCAGTTACTCGGGGACAGGGGTTGAAGGCTACACCTTC
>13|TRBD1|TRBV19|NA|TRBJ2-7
CASSITGVHEQYF
TGTGCCAGTAGTATCACAGGGGTCCACGAGCAGTACTTC
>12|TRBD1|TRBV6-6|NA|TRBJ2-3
CASTPTGVRPYF
TGTGCCAGCACTCCGACAGGGGTAAGACCGTATTTT
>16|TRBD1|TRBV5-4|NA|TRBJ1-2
CASSWTTGTGGDGYTF
TGTGCCAGCAGCTGGACAACCGGGACAGGGGGCGATGGCTACACCTTC
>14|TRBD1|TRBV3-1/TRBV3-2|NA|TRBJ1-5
CASSRQGANQPQHF
TGTGCCAGCAGCCGGCAGGGGGCGAATCAGCCCCAGCATTTT
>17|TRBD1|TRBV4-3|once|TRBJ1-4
CASSQEARRTGAEKLFF
TGCGCCAGCAGCCAAGAAGCTCGAAGGACAGGGGCAGAAAAACTGTTTTTT
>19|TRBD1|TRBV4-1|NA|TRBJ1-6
CASSQDKGTGRIFNSPLHF
TGCGCCAGCAGCCAAGATAAAGGGACAGGGAGAATCTTCAATTCACCCCTCCACTTT
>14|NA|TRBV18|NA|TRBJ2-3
CASSPQVNTDTQYF
TGTGCCAGCTCACCGCAGGTTAACACAGATACGCAGTATTTT
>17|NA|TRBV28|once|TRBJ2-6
CASSSVIRVLGANVLTF
TGTGCCAGCAGTTCAGTAATCAGGGTTTTAGGGGCCAACGTCCTGACTTTC
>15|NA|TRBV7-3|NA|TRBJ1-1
CASSPSQGRNTEAFF
TGTGCCAGCAGCCCATCACAGGGCAGGAACACTGAAGCTTTCTTT
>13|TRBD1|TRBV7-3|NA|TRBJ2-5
CASSLTGGETQYF
TGTGCCAGCAGCTTGACAGGGGGGGAGACCCAGTACTTC
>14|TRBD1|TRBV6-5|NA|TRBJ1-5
CASSPRGLGQPQHF
TGTGCCAGCAGTCCTAGGGGGCTTGGTCAGCCCCAGCATTTT
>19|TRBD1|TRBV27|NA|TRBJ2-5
CASSLSGFRDRGRRVTQYF
TGTGCCAGCAGTTTATCGGGATTCCGGGACAGGGGCCGCCGGGTGACCCAGTACTTC